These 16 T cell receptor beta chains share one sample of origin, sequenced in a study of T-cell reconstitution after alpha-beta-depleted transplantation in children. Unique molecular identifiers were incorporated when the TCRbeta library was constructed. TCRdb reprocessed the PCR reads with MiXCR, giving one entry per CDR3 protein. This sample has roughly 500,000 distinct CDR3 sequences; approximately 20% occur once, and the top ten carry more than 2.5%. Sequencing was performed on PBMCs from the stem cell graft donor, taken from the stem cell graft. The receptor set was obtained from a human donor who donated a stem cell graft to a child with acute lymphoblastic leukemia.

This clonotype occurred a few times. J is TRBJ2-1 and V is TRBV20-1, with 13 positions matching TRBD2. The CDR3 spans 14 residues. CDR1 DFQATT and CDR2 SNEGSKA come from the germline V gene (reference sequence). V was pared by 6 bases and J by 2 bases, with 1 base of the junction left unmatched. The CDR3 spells CSAGTSGAYNEQFF. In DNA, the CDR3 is TGCAGTGCCGGGACTAGCGGGGCCTACAATGAGCAGTTCTTC.

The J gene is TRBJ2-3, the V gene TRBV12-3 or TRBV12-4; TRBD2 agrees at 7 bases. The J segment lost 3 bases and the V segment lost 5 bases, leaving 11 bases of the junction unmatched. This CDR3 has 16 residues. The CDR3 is CASSTLNWRETDTQYF. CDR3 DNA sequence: TGTGCCAGCAGTACCCTCAATTGGCGGGAGACAGATACGCAGTATTTT.

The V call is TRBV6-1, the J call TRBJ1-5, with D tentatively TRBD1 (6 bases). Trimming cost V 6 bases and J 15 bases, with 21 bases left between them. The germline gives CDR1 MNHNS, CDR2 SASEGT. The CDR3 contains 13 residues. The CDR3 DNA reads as TGTGCCAGCAGCCGGGTCCTAGGGGGGGCGCGGCATTTT. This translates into CASSRVLGGARHF.

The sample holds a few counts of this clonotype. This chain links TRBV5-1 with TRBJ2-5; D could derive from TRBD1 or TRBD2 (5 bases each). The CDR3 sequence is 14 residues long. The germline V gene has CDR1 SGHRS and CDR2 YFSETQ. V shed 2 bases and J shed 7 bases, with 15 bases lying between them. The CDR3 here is CASSLSRDPGTQYF. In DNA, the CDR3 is TGCGCCAGCAGCTTATCACGGGACCCGGGGACCCAGTACTTC.

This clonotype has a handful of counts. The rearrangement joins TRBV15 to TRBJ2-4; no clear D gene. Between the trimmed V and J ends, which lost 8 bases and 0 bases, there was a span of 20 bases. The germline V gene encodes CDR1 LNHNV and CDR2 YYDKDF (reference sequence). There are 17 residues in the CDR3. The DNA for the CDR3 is TGTGCCACCGGCCATCCGGACGGAGCGTTAGCCAAAAACATTCAGTACTTC. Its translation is CATGHPDGALAKNIQYF.

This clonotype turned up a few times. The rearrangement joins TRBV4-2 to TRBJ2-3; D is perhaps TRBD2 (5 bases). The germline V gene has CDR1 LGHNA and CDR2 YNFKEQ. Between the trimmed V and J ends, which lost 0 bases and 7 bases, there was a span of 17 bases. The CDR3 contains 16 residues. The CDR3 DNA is TGTGCCAGCAGCCAAGACGGTGGGCTAGGAGGAAATACGCAGTATTTT. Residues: CASSQDGGLGGNTQYF.

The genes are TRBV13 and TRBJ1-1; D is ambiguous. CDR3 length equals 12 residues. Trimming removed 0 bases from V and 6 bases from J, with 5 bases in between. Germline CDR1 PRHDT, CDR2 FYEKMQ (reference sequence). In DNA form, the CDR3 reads TGTGCCAGCAGCTTAGGACTGTCTGAAGCTTTCTTT. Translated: CASSLGLSEAFF.

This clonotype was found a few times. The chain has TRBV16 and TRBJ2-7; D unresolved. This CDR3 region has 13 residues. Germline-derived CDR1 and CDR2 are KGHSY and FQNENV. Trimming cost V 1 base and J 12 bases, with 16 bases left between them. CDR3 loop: CASSQFTDTSWYF. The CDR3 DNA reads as TGTGCCAGCAGCCAATTCACAGACACCTCCTGGTACTTC.

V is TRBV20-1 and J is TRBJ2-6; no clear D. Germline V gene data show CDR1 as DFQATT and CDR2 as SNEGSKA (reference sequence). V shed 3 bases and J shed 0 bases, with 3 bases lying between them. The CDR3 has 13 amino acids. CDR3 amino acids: CSASSSGANVLTF. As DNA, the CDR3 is TGCAGTGCTAGCAGCTCTGGGGCCAACGTCCTGACTTTC.

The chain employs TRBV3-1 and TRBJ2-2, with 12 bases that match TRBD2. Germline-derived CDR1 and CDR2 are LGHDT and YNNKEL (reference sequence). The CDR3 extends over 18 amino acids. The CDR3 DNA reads TGTACCTGCAGTCGGGGACTAGCGGGCGCTTCGGGAACCGGGGAGCTGTTTTTT. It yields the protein CTCSRGLAGASGTGELFF. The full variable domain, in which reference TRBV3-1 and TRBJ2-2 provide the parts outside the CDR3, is DTAVSQTPKYLVTQMGNDKSIKCEQNLGHDTMYWYKQDSKKFLKIMFSYNNKELIINETVPNRFSPKSPDKAHLNLHINSLELGDSAVYFCTCSRGLAGASGTGELFFGEGSRLTVL.

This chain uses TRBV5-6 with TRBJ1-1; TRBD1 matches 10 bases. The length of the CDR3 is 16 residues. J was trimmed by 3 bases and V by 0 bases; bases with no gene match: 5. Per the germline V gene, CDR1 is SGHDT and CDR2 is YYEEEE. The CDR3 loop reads CASSLGTGGEYTEAFF. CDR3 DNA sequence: TGTGCCAGCAGCTTGGGGACAGGGGGTGAGTACACTGAAGCTTTCTTT.

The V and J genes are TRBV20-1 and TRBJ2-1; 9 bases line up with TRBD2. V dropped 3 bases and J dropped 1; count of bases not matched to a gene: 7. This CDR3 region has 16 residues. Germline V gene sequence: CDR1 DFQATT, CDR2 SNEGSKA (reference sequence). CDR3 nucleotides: TGCAGTGCTAGCGACAGCGGGAGGCCATCCTACAATGAGCAGTTCTTC. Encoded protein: CSASDSGRPSYNEQFF.

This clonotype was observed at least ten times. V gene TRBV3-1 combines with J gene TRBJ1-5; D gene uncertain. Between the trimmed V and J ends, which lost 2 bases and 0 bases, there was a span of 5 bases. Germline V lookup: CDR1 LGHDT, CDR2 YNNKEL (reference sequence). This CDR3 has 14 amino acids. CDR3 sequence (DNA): TGTGCCAGCAGCCAAATGGATAGCAATCAGCCCCAGCATTTT. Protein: CASSQMDSNQPQHF.

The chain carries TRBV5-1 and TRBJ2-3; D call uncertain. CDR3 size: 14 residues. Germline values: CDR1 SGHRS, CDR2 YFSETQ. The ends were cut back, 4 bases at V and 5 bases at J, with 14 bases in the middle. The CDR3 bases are TGCGCCAGCAGCCCTGGACCACTAATAGATACGCAGTATTTT. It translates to CASSPGPLIDTQYF.

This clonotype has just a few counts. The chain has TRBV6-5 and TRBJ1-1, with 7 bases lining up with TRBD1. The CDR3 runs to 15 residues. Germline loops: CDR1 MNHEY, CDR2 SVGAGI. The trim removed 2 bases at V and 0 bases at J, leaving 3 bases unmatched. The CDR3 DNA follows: TGTGCCAGCAGTTACCCGGGACAGATGAACACTGAAGCTTTCTTT. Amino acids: CASSYPGQMNTEAFF.

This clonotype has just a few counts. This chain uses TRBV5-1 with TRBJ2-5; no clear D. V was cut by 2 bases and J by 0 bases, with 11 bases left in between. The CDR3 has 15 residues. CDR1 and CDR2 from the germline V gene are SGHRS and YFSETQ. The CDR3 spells CASSLRWQNQETQYF. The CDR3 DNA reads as TGCGCCAGCAGCTTACGATGGCAGAACCAAGAGACCCAGTACTTC.